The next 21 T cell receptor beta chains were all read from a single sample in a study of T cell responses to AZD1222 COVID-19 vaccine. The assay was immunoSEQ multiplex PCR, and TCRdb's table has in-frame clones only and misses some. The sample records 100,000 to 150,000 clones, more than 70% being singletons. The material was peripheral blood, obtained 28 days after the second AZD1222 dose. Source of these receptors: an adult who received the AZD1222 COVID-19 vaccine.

The CDR3 reads CASSLGIHSPLHF. CDR3 DNA: TGTGCCAGCAGTCTGGGGATCCATTCACCCCTCCACTTT. The genes are TRBV11-3 and TRBJ1-6; D unclear. The V and J ends lost 6 bases and 8 bases respectively, with 11 bases between them. Germline values: CDR1 SGHNT, CDR2 YENEEA. This CDR3 spans 13 amino acids.

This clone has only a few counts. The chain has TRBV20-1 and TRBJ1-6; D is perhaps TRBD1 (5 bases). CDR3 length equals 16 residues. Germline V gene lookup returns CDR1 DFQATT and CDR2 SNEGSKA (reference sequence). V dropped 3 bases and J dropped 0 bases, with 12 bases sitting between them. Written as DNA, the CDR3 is TGCAGTGCTAGTGGGACTTATAGCTCCTATAATTCACCCCTCCACTTT. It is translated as CSASGTYSSYNSPLHF.

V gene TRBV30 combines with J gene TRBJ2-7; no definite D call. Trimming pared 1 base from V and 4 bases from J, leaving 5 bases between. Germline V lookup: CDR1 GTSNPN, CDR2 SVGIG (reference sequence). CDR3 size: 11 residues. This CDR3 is CAWSALYEQYF. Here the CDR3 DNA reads TGTGCCTGGAGTGCCCTATACGAGCAGTACTTC.

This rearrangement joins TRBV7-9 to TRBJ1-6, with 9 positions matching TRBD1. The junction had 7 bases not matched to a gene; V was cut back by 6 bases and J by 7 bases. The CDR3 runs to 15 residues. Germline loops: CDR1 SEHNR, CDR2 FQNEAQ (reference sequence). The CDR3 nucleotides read TGTGCCAGCAGATTTACCGGGACAGGGAATTCACCCCTCCACTTT. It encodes CASRFTGTGNSPLHF.

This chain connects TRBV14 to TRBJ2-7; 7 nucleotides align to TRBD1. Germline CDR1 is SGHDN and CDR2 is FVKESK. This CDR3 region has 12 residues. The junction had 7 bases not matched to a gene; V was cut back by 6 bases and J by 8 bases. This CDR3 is CASRATGMQQYF. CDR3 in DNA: TGTGCCAGCAGGGCGACAGGGATGCAGCAGTACTTC. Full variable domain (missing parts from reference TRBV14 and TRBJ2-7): EAGVTQFPSHSVIEKGQTVTLRCDPISGHDNLYWYRRVMGKEIKFLLHFVKESKQDESGMPNNRFLAERTGGTYSTLKVQPAELEDSGVYFCASRATGMQQYFGPGTRLTVT.

As DNA, the CDR3 is TGCAGCGTTGAAACTGGCAGCTCCTACGAGCAGTACTTC. Translated: CSVETGSSYEQYF. The chain combines TRBV29-1 with TRBJ2-7; D gene ambiguous. With 2 bases removed from V and 0 bases from J, the gap between germline ends came to 8 bases. There are 13 residues in the CDR3. Germline CDR1 SQVTM, CDR2 ANQGSEA.

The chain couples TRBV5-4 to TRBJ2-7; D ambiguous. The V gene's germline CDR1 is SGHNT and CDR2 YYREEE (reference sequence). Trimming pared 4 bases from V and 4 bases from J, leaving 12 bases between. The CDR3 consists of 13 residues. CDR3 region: CASSRPIEYEQYF. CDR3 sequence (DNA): TGTGCCAGCAGCCGCCCGATCGAATACGAGCAGTACTTC.

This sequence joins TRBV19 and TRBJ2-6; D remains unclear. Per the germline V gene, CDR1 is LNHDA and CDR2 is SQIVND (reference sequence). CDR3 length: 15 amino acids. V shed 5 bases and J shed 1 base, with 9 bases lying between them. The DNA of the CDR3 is TGTGCCAGTAGTTCTCGCGCGTCTGGGGCCAACGTCCTGACTTTC. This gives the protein CASSSRASGANVLTF. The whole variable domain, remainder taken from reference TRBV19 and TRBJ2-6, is DGGITQSPKYLFRKEGQNVTLSCEQNLNHDAMYWYRQDPGQGLRLIYYSQIVNDFQKGDIAEGYSVSREKKESFPLTVTSAQKNPTAFYLCASSSRASGANVLTFGAGSRLTVL.

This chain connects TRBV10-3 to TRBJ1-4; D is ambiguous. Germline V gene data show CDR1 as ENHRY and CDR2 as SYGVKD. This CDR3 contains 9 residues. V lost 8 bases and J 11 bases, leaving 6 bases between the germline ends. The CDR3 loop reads CAIDGKLFF. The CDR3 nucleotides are TGTGCCATCGATGGGAAACTGTTTTTT.

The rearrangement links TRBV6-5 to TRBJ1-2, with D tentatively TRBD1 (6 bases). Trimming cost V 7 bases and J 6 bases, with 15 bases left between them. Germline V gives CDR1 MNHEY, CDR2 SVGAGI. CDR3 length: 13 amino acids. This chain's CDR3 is CASTPTGSNGYTF. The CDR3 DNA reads TGTGCCAGCACCCCCACAGGGTCGAATGGCTACACCTTC.

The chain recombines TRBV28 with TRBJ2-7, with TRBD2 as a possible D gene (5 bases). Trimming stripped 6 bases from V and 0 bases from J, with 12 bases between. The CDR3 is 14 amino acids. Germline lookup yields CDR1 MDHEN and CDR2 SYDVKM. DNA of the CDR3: TGTGCCAGCAGAAGAACTGGGAGCTCCTACGAGCAGTACTTC. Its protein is CASRRTGSSYEQYF.

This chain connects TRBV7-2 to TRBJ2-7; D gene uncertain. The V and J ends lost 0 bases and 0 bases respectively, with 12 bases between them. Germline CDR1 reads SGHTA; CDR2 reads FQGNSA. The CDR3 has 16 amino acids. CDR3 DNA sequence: TGTGCCAGCAGCTTAGCAGGCGCGGACGTCTCCTACGAGCAGTACTTC. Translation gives CASSLAGADVSYEQYF.

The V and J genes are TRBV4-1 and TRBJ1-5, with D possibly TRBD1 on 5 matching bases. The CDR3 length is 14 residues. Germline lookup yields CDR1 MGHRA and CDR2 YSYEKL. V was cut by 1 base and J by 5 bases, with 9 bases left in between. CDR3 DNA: TGCGCCAGCAGCCAAGGGGGGACCCATCAGCCCCAGCATTTT. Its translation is CASSQGGTHQPQHF.

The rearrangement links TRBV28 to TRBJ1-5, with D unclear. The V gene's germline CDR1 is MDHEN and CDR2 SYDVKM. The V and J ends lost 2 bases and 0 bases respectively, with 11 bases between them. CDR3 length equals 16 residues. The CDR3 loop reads CASSLGGAGSNQPQHF. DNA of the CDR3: TGTGCCAGCAGTTTAGGTGGCGCGGGTAGCAATCAGCCCCAGCATTTT.

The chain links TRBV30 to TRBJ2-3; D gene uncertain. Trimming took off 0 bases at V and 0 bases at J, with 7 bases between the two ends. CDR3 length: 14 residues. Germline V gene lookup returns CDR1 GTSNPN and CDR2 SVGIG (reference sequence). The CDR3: CAWSVFRSTDTQYF. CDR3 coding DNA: TGTGCCTGGAGTGTATTCCGGAGCACAGATACGCAGTATTTT.

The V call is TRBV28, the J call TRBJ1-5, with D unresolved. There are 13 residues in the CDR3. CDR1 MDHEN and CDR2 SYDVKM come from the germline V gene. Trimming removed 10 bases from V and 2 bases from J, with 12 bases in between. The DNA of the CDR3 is TGTGCCACCGTGACATGGGGCAATCAGCCCCAGCATTTT. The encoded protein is CATVTWGNQPQHF.

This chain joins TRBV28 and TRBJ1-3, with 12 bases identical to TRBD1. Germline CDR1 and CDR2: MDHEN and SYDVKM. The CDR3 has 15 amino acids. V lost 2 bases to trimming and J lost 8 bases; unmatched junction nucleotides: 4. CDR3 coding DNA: TGTGCCAGCAGTTTAGCGGGACAGGGGGCGGACACCATATATTTT. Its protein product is CASSLAGQGADTIYF.

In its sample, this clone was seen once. The CDR3 bases are TGTGCCAGCAGAGTATGGGTTCAAGAGACCCAGTACTTC. It codes for CASRVWVQETQYF. This sequence joins TRBV6-5 and TRBJ2-5, with D unresolved. CDR1 MNHEY and CDR2 SVGAGI come from the germline V gene. The CDR3 totals 13 residues. Trimming removed 6 bases from V and 2 bases from J, with 10 bases in between.

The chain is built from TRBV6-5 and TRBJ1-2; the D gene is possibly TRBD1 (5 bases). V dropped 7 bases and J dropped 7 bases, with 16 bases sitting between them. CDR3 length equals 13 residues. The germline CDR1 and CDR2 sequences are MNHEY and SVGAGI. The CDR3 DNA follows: TGTGCCAGCACCCCCTACTGGGGGGGTGGCTACACCTTC. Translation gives CASTPYWGGGYTF.

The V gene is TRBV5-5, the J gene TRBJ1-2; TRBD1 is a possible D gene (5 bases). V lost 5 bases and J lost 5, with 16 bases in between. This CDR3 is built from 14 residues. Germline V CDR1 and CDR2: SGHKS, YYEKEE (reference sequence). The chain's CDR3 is CASSHPGTTYGYTF. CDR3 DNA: TGTGCCAGCAGTCACCCCGGGACGACTTATGGCTACACCTTC.

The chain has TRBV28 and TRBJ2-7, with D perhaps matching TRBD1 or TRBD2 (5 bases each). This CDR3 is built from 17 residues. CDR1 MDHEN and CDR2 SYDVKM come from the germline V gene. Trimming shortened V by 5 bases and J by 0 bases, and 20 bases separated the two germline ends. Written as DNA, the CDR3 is TGTGCCAGCAGTACCTGGACCGGGACGGGAAGCTCCTACGAGCAGTACTTC. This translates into CASSTWTGTGSSYEQYF.